Shown below are 6 T cell receptor beta chains from a single sample sequenced in a study of vaccination effects on CD4 cells after COVID-19. TCRdb keeps only in-frame clones here, not all; method: immunoSEQ multiplex PCR. The sample contains tens of thousands of clones, approximately 72% of which appear only once. Their specific antigens are unknown. Before sequencing, viral peptide pools were used by the ViraFEST assay to expand antigen-specific CD4+ T cells. After roughly eleven days in culture, the CD4+ T cells were isolated. Absence of prior SARS-CoV-2 infection characterized the vaccine recipients, who showed negative nucleocapsid antibodies. Material: CD4+ T cells from PBMCs cultured with HCoV-NL63 spike peptides, obtained before COVID-19 vaccination. The receptors originated from a human donor who received a COVID-19 vaccine.

The chain recombines TRBV5-8 with TRBJ1-5, with D perhaps TRBD1 (5 bases). CDR1 is SGHTS, CDR2 YDEGEE, per germline. V was cut by 4 bases and J by 3 bases, with 14 bases left in between. The CDR3 spans 15 residues. In DNA, the CDR3 is TGTGCCAGCAGCGTAGGAGGGACCCACAATCAGCCCCAGCATTTT. This codes for CASSVGGTHNQPQHF. The variable domain in full, completed from reference TRBV5-8 and TRBJ1-5, reads EAGVTQSPTHLIKTRGQQATLRCSPISGHTSVYWYQQALGLGLQFLLWYDEGEERNRGNFPPRFSGRQFPNYSSELNVNALELEDSALYLCASSVGGTHNQPQHFGDGTRLSIL.

This CDR3 reads CASSQAGSTDTQYF. Written as DNA, the CDR3 is TGCGCCAGCAGCCAAGCTGGTTCTACAGATACGCAGTATTTT. The chain combines TRBV4-3 with TRBJ2-3; D is unresolved. This CDR3 is 14 amino acids long. Trimming shortened V by 1 base and J by 3 bases, and 8 bases separated the two germline ends. In germline, CDR1 is LGHNA, CDR2 YSLEER.

This chain connects TRBV11-2 to TRBJ2-5; TRBD2 matches at 7 bases. The germline V gene encodes CDR1 SGHAT and CDR2 FQNNGV. V lost 6 bases, J lost 1 base, and 11 bases stayed unmatched. The CDR3 contains 16 residues. CDR3 protein: CASSYTGGLSQETQYF. DNA of the CDR3: TGTGCCAGCAGTTATACGGGGGGACTAAGCCAAGAGACCCAGTACTTC.

This clone has a handful of counts. V is TRBV18 and J is TRBJ1-5; D possibly corresponds to TRBD1 (5 bases). The V gene's germline CDR1 is KGHSH and CDR2 LQKENI. CDR3 length equals 15 residues. V was trimmed by 2 bases and J by 6 bases, leaving 14 bases between them. CDR3: CASSPSGALGQPQHF. The CDR3 coding sequence is TGTGCCAGCTCACCATCCGGGGCGCTGGGTCAGCCCCAGCATTTT.

This sequence joins TRBV6-5 and TRBJ1-2; D unresolved. Germline V gene data show CDR1 as MNHEY and CDR2 as SVGAGI. V was shortened by 6 bases and J by 2 bases, with 7 bases between the two germline ends. The CDR3 is 12 residues long. CDR3 coding DNA: TGTGCCAGCAGAAGGGAGAACTATGGCTACACCTTC. It specifies CASRRENYGYTF.

This rearrangement joins TRBV7-9 to TRBJ1-4; D is possibly TRBD1 (6 bases). The length of the CDR3 is 15 residues. Trimming stripped 1 base from V and 7 bases from J, with 13 bases between. CDR1 is SEHNR and CDR2 is FQNEAQ in the germline V gene (reference sequence). CDR3 nucleotide sequence: TGTGCCAGCAGCTTAGGGGGGGGCGTAGGTGAAAAACTGTTTTTT. Its protein product is CASSLGGGVGEKLFF.